These 14 T cell receptor beta chains were all obtained from the same sample, sequenced in a study of Ad26.COV2.S vaccination and SARS-CoV-2 variants. Sequencing used immunoSEQ multiplex PCR; TCRdb keeps in-frame clones, though not all of them. The table has fewer than 500,000 clones, 85% to 90% seen once. Treatment denoted: about 20 received Ad26.COV2.S at low or high dose, single or two shots; 5 received placebo; per-sample allocation not given. Following the first vaccine or placebo injection, samples were taken on day 63. Material: peripheral blood, obtained in a trial of Ad26.COV2.S vaccine versus placebo. Receptors originate from a person between 18 and 65 years old who received the Ad26.COV2.S COVID-19 vaccine or a placebo.

This rearrangement joins TRBV7-2 to TRBJ2-3; D uncertain. The CDR3 consists of 14 residues. The V end lost 4 bases, the J end lost 0 bases, and 8 bases lay between the germline ends. Germline CDR1 is SGHTA and CDR2 is FQGNSA. CDR3 amino acids: CASSSDSSTDTQYF. CDR3 nucleotides: TGTGCCAGCAGCTCCGACTCAAGCACAGATACGCAGTATTTT.

Notes on this clone: Other DNA sequences in this sample translate to the same CDR3. V usage is TRBV3-1 (or the pseudogene TRBV3-2) and J usage is TRBJ2-5, with D uncertain. The germline V and J ends were trimmed by 0 bases and 5 bases, with 4 bases remaining between them. The CDR3 is 12 amino acids. Germline CDR1 LGHDT, CDR2 YNNKEL (reference sequence). This CDR3 is CASSQDRETQYF. The CDR3 region has the DNA TGTGCCAGCAGCCAAGATAGGGAGACCCAGTACTTC.

The chain carries TRBV10-2 and TRBJ1-1; D is undetermined. The CDR3 sequence is 11 residues long. Trimming stripped 7 bases from V and 8 bases from J, with 11 bases between. Germline V gives CDR1 WSHSY, CDR2 SAAADI. CDR3: CASKDPPEAFF. In DNA, the CDR3 is TGCGCCAGCAAAGACCCTCCAGAAGCTTTCTTT.

The V gene is TRBV5-1, the J gene TRBJ1-1, with D perhaps matching TRBD1 (6 bases). Trimming pared 0 bases from V and 5 bases from J, leaving 14 bases between. This CDR3 has 15 amino acids. Germline V lookup: CDR1 SGHRS, CDR2 YFSETQ. CDR3 in amino acids: CASSLDWGGSTEAFF. In DNA form, the CDR3 reads TGCGCCAGCAGCTTGGATTGGGGGGGCAGTACTGAAGCTTTCTTT. Complete variable domain (other parts from reference TRBV5-1 and TRBJ1-1): KAGVTQTPRYLIKTRGQQVTLSCSPISGHRSVSWYQQTPGQGLQFLFEYFSETQRNKGNFPGRFSGRQFSNSRSEMNVSTLELGDSALYLCASSLDWGGSTEAFFGQGTRLTVV.

This chain connects TRBV5-1 to TRBJ2-6, with 7 positions matching TRBD2. The length of the CDR3 is 17 residues. V lost 0 bases, J lost 2 bases, and 5 bases stayed unmatched. In germline, CDR1 is SGHRS, CDR2 YFSETQ. The CDR3 protein is CASSLDGGIAGANVLTF. CDR3 DNA sequence: TGCGCCAGCAGCTTGGACGGGGGGATCGCTGGGGCCAACGTCCTGACTTTC.

This chain connects TRBV6-2 or TRBV6-3 to TRBJ1-1; weak D call: TRBD1 (6 bases). Germline CDR1 and CDR2: MNHEY and SVGEGT. The V end lost 0 bases, the J end lost 4 bases, and 9 bases lay between the germline ends. This CDR3 has 14 amino acids. The CDR3 spells CASSYSRGGTEAFF. CDR3 in DNA: TGTGCCAGCAGTTACTCCAGGGGAGGCACTGAAGCTTTCTTT.

The CDR3: CASSQWTSGRYEQYV. For the CDR3, the DNA is TGCGCCAGCAGCCAGTGGACTAGCGGGAGGTACGAGCAGTACGTC. J is TRBJ2-7 and V is TRBV4-1; 14 nucleotides align to TRBD2. The germline V gene has CDR1 MGHRA and CDR2 YSYEKL. V shed 3 bases, J shed 4 bases, and the junction held 2 bases outside the gene matches. The CDR3 has 15 amino acids.

V is TRBV12-3 or TRBV12-4 and J is TRBJ2-7; no reliable D call. V was shortened by 4 bases and J by 4 bases, with 11 bases between the two germline ends. CDR3 length: 13 residues. DNA of the CDR3: TGTGCCAGCAGTTCCGTCTCGCGGTACGAGCAGTACTTC. Protein: CASSSVSRYEQYF.

This sequence joins TRBV24-1 and TRBJ1-2, with D hard to call. The V and J ends lost 4 bases and 8 bases respectively, with 7 bases between them. The length of the CDR3 is 11 residues. Germline lookup yields CDR1 KGHDR and CDR2 SFDVKD. This CDR3 is CATSDRTGYTF. CDR3 DNA: TGTGCCACCAGTGACCGAACCGGCTACACCTTC.

The chain joins TRBV3-1 (or the pseudogene TRBV3-2) to TRBJ1-2; D remains unclear. This CDR3 spans 14 amino acids. Germline V gene data show CDR1 as LGHDT and CDR2 as YNNKEL (reference sequence). V was trimmed by 1 base and J by 6 bases, leaving 12 bases between them. The CDR3 region is CASSQGALDDGYTF. Here the CDR3 DNA reads TGTGCCAGCAGCCAAGGAGCCTTAGACGATGGCTACACCTTC.

The chain recombines TRBV9 with TRBJ2-2; TRBD1 matches at 8 bases. Germline V gene lookup returns CDR1 SGDLS and CDR2 YYNGEE. V was pared by 2 bases and J by 4 bases, with 4 bases of the junction left unmatched. The CDR3 is 15 amino acids. CDR3 in DNA: TGTGCCAGCAGCGTCAGGGGGCGTAGCACCGGGGAGCTGTTTTTT. This translates into CASSVRGRSTGELFF.

This chain links TRBV7-3 with TRBJ2-1; TRBD1 might be the D (5 bases). CDR1 SGHTA and CDR2 FQGTGA come from the germline V gene. V was clipped by 3 bases and J by 6 bases, with 12 bases between them. The CDR3 contains 14 residues. The CDR3 DNA sequence: TGTGCCAGCAGCTTGGGGCCCTCGCCCAATGAGCAGTTCTTC. Translated, it gives CASSLGPSPNEQFF.

The genes are TRBV7-2 and TRBJ2-7; D is perhaps TRBD2 (5 bases). The CDR3 extends over 15 amino acids. Trimming took off 0 bases at V and 0 bases at J, with 9 bases between the two ends. The germline gives CDR1 SGHTA, CDR2 FQGNSA. The DNA for the CDR3 is TGTGCCAGCAGCTTAGCCGGGGTGGGCTCCTACGAGCAGTACGTC. Translated, it gives CASSLAGVGSYEQYV.

This chain uses TRBV19 with TRBJ1-5; TRBD1 matches 7 bases. Germline V gene data show CDR1 as LNHDA and CDR2 as SQIVND (reference sequence). This CDR3 region has 13 residues. Trimming removed 1 base from V and 9 bases from J; junction bases left unmatched: 3. CDR3 nucleotide sequence: TGTGCCAGTAGTATAGGGCGACAGGGGCCCCAGCATTTT. Protein: CASSIGRQGPQHF.